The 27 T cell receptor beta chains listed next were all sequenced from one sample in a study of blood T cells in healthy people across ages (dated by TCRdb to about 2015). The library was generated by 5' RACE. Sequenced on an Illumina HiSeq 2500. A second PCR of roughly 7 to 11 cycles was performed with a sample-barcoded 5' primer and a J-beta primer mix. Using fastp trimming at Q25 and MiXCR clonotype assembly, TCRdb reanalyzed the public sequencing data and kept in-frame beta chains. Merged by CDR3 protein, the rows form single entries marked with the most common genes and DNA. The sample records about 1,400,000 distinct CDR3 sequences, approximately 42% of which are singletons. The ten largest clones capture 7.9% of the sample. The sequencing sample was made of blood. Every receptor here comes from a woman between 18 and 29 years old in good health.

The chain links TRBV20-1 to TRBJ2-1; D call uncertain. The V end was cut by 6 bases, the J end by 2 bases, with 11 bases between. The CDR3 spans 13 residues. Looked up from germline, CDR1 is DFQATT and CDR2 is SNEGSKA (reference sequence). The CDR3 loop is CSAPLNAYNEQFF. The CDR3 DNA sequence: TGCAGTGCCCCACTAAACGCCTACAATGAGCAGTTCTTC.

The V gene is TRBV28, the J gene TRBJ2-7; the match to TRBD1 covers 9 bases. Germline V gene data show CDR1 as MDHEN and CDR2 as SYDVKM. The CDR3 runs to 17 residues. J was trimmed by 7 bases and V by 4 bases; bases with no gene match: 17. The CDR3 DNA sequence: TGTGCCAGCAGTTGGGGCGTGGGGACAGGGATCCACAATGAGCAGTACTTC. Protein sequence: CASSWGVGTGIHNEQYF.

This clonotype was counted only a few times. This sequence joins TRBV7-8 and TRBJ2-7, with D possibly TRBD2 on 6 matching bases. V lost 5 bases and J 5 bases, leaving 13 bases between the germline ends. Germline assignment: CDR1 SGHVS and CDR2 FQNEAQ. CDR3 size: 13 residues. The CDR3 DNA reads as TGTGCCAGCAGCGGGGGGACCCTCCACGAGCAGTACTTC. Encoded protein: CASSGGTLHEQYF.

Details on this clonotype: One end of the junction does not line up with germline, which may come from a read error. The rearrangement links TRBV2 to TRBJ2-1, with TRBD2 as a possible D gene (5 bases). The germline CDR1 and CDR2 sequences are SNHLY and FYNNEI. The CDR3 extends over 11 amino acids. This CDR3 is CASSDRGEQFF. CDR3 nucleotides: TGCGCCAGCAGTGACCGGGGTGAGCAGTTCTTC.

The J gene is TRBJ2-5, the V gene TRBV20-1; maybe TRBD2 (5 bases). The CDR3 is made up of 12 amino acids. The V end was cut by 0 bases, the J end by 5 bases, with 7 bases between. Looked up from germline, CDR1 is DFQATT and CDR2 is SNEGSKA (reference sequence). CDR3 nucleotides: TGCAGTGCTAGAGATACGGGGGAGACCCAGTACTTC. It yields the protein CSARDTGETQYF.

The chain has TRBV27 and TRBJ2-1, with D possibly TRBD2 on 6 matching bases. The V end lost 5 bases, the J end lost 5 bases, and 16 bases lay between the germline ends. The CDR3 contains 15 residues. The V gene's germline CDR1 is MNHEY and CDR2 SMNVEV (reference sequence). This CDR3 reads CASSLRDSTDNEQFF. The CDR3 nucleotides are TGTGCCAGCAGTCTCCGGGACTCGACTGACAATGAGCAGTTCTTC.

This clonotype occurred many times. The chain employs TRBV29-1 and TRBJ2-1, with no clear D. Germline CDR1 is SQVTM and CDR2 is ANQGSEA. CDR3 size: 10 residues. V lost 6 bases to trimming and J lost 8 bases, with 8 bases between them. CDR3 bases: TGCAGCGTCCCCCACGATGAGCAGTTCTTC. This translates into CSVPHDEQFF.

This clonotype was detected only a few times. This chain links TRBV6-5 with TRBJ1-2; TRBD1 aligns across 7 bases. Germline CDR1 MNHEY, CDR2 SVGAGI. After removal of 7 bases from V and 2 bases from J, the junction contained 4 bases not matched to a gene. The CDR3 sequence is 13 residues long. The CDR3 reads CASKGQLNYGYTF. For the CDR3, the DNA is TGTGCCAGCAAGGGACAGCTAAACTATGGCTACACCTTC.

The CDR3 DNA reads as TGTGCCAGCAGCTCTACAGGGGATTTCTCCTACGAGCAGTACTTC. As protein: CASSSTGDFSYEQYF. This rearrangement joins TRBV7-6 to TRBJ2-7; 7 positions agree with TRBD1. The V and J ends lost 4 bases and 0 bases, in that order; junction bases with no gene match: 6. CDR3 length equals 15 residues. Germline-derived CDR1 and CDR2 are SGHVS and FNYEAQ.

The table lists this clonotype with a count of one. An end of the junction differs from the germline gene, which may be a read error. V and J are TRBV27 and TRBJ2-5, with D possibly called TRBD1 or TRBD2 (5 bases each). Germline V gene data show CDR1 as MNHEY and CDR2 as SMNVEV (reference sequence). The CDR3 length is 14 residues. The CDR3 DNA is TGTGCCAGCAATTTATTGGCAGGGAGAGAGACCCAGTACTTC. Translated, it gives CASNLLAGRETQYF.

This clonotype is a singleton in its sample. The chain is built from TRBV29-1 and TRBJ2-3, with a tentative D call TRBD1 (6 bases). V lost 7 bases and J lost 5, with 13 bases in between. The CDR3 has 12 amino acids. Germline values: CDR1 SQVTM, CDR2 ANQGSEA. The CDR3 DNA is TGCAGCGCCGAAAAGGGGGTAGATACGCAGTATTTT. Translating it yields CSAEKGVDTQYF.

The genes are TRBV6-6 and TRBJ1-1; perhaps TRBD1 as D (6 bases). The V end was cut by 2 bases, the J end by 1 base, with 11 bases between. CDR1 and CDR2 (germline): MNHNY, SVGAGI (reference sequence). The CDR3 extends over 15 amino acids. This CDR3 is CASSYPGGANTEAFF. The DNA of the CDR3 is TGTGCCAGCAGTTACCCCGGGGGCGCGAACACTGAAGCTTTCTTT.

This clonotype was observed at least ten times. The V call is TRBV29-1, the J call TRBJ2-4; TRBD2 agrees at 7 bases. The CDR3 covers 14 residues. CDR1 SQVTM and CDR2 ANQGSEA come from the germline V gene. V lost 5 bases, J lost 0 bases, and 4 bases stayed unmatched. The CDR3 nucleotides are TGCAGCGTTACCGGGAGGCTAGCCAAAAACATTCAGTACTTC. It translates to CSVTGRLAKNIQYF.

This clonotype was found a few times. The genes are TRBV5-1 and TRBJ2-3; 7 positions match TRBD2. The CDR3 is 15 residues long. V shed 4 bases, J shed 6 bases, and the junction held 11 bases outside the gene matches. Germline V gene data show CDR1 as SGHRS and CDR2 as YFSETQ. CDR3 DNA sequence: TGCGCCAGCAGCCTTGGGACTACAGCGGGGGATACGCAGTATTTT. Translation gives CASSLGTTAGDTQYF.

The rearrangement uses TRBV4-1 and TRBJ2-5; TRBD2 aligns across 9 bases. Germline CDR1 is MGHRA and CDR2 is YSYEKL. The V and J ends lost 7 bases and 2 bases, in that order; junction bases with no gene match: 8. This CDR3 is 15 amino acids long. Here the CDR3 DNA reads TGCGCCAGCAACCCTAGCGGGGCCTTACAAGAGACCCAGTACTTC. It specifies CASNPSGALQETQYF.

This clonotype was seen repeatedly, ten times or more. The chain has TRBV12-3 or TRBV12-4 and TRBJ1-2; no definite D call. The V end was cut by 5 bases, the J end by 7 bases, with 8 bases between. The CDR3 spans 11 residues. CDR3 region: CASSGPGGYTF. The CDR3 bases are TGTGCCAGCAGTGGGCCCGGTGGCTACACCTTC.

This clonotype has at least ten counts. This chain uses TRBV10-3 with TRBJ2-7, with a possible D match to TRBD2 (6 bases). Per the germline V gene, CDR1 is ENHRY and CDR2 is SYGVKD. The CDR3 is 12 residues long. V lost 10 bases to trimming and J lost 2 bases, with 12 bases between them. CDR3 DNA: TGTGCCACGGGGACTGCTACCTACGAGCAGTACTTC. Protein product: CATGTATYEQYF.

For the CDR3, the DNA is TGTGCTACCGGGCCACCCTATGAGGCTTTCTTT. This gives the protein CATGPPYEAFF. This chain links TRBV11-2 with TRBJ1-1; no clear D. Germline V gene data show CDR1 as SGHAT and CDR2 as FQNNGV. The CDR3 spans 11 residues.

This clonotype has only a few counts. The CDR3 nucleotides are TGTGCCATCAGTGATCGCGGGGTCTCCTACGAGCAGTACTTC. The encoded protein is CAISDRGVSYEQYF. V usage is TRBV10-3 and J usage is TRBJ2-7, with D perhaps matching TRBD2 (6 bases). Looked up from germline, CDR1 is ENHRY and CDR2 is SYGVKD. The CDR3 spans 14 residues. V was pared by 3 bases and J by 0 bases, with 9 bases between.

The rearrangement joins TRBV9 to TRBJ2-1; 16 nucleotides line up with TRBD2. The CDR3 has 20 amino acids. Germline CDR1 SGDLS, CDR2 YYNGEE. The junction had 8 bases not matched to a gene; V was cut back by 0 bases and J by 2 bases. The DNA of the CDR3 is TGTGCCAGCAGCGTAGCTACAGGGACTAGCGGGGGGGAAACCTACAATGAGCAGTTCTTC. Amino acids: CASSVATGTSGGETYNEQFF. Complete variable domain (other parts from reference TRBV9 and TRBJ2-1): DSGVTQTPKHLITATGQRVTLRCSPRSGDLSVYWYQQSLDQGLQFLIQYYNGEERAKGNILERFSAQQFPDLHSELNLSSLELGDSALYFCASSVATGTSGGETYNEQFFGPGTRLTVL.

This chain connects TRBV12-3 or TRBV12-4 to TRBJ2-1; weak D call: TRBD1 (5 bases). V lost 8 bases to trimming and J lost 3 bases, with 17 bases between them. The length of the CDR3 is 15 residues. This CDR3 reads CASWGQTFNYNEQFF. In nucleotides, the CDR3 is TGTGCCAGCTGGGGCCAGACGTTCAACTACAATGAGCAGTTCTTC.

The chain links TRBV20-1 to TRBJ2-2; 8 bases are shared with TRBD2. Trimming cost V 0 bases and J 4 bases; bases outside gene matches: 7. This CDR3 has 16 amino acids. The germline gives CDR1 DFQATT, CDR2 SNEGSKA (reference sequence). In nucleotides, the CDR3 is TGCAGTGCTAGAGATCCCTCTAGCGGGCCCACCGGGGAGCTGTTTTTT. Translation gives CSARDPSSGPTGELFF.

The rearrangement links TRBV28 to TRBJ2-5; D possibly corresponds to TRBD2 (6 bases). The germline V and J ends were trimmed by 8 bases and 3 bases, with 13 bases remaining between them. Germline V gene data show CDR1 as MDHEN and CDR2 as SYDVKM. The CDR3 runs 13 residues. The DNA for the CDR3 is TGTGCCAGCTGGGCGGGATTCAAAGAGACCCAGTACTTC. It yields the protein CASWAGFKETQYF.

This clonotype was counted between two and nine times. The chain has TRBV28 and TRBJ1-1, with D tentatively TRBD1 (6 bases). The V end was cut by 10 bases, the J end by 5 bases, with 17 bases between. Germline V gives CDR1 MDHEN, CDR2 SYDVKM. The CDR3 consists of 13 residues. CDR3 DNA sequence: TGTGCCAATTCAGGGGTTGGCAGTACTGAAGCTTTCTTT. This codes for CANSGVGSTEAFF. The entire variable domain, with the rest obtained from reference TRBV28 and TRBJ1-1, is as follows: DVKVTQSSRYLVKRTGEKVFLECVQDMDHENMFWYRQDPGLGLRLIYFSYDVKMKEKGDIPEGYSVSREKKERFSLILESASTNQTSMYLCANSGVGSTEAFFGQGTRLTVV.

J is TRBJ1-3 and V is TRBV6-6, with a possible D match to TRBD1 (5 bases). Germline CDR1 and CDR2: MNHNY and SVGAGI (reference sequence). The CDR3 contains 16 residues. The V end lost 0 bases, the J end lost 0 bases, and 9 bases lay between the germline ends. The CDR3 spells CASSYSSQVSGNTIYF. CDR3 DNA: TGTGCCAGCAGTTACTCCTCACAGGTCTCTGGAAACACCATATATTTT.

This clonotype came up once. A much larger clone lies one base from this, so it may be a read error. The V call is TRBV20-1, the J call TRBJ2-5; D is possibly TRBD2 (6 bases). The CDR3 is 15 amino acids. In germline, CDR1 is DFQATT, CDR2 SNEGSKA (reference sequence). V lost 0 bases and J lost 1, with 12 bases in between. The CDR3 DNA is TGCAGTGCTAGAGAGTTTGGGAGGTTCCAAGAGACCCAGTACTTC. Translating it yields CSAREFGRFQETQYF.

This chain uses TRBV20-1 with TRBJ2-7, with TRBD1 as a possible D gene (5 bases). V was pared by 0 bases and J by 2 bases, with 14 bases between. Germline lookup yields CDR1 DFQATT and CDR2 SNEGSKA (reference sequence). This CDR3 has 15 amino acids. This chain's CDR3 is CSAREKTVSPYEQYF. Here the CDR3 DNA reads TGCAGTGCTAGAGAGAAGACAGTGTCCCCCTACGAGCAGTACTTC.